This passage covers 11 T cell receptor beta chains from one sample sequenced in a study of tumor-infiltrating lymphocytes in primary liver carcinoma. The source of the blood RNA was unsorted whole blood, and germline DNA was extracted as well. A constant-region primer primed TCR beta cDNA synthesis from 400 to 550 ng of total RNA. Slightly modified ARM-PCR with three nested multiplex PCR rounds yielded TCR beta libraries. With TRBV1-TRBV30 forward primers and a C-beta reverse primer, the first two PCR rounds were run for roughly 10 cycles each. TCRdb reprocessed the multiplex PCR reads with MiXCR, giving one entry per CDR3 protein. The sample consists of around 330,000 distinct CDR3 sequences, about 50% of them appearing once. Sequenced: peripheral blood. These receptors originate from a woman younger than 45 with primary liver carcinoma and hepatitis B virus infection.

This rearrangement joins TRBV18 to TRBJ1-1, with D perhaps TRBD1 (5 bases). The germline V and J ends were trimmed by 0 bases and 6 bases, with 11 bases remaining between them. CDR3 size: 14 residues. CDR1 is KGHSH, CDR2 LQKENI, per germline. CDR3 in DNA: TGTGCCAGCTCACCACCCCAGGGCGGGGCTGAAGCTTTCTTT. Its translation: CASSPPQGGAEAFF.

This clonotype has at least ten counts. The chain has TRBV12-3 or TRBV12-4 and TRBJ1-2; no definite D call. The CDR3 totals 12 residues. V was shortened by 5 bases and J by 7 bases, with 11 bases between the two germline ends. The CDR3 loop reads CASSLRGAGYTF. The CDR3 DNA reads as TGTGCCAGCAGTCTTCGGGGAGCTGGCTACACCTTC.

With regard to this clonotype: Just one base apart from a much larger clone, this may be a read error. The V gene is TRBV29-1, the J gene TRBJ1-4; 7 bases are shared with TRBD1. Germline assignment: CDR1 SQVTM and CDR2 ANQGSEA. The CDR3 spans 14 residues. This CDR3 reads CRVRQQGPGEKLFF. CDR3 bases: TGCAGAGTTAGGCAACAGGGGCCGGGGGAAAAACTGTTTTTT.

This clonotype has only a few counts. This chain links TRBV12-3 or TRBV12-4 with TRBJ1-5, with TRBD1 matching 8 bases. The CDR3 contains 14 residues. Trimming at V came to 6 bases and at J to 2 bases, leaving 3 bases not matched to a gene. Written as DNA, the CDR3 is TGTGCCAGCAGCAAACAGGGGGGCAATCAGCCCCAGCATTTT. Translating it yields CASSKQGGNQPQHF.

A remark on this clonotype: One junction end does not reproduce the germline sequence, and a read error may be involved. The rearrangement links TRBV4-2 to TRBJ2-5, with 8 nucleotides matching TRBD1. Germline V gives CDR1 LGHNA, CDR2 YNFKEQ. The CDR3 has 18 amino acids. CDR3: CASRPEGTGAASGETQYF. The CDR3 DNA is TGTGCCAGCAGGCCGGAGGGGACAGGAGCCGCTTCGGGGGAGACCCAATACTTC.

This chain links TRBV7-9 with TRBJ1-3; 8 bases line up with TRBD1. Germline V gives CDR1 SEHNR, CDR2 FQNEAQ (reference sequence). Trimming took 4 bases from V and 4 from J; bases not matched to a gene: 12. This CDR3 region has 17 residues. This CDR3 reads CASSSGQGSTRGNTIYF. In DNA form, the CDR3 reads TGTGCCAGCAGCTCTGGACAGGGTTCTACGCGGGGAAACACCATATATTTT.

V usage is TRBV5-6 and J usage is TRBJ2-3; D is ambiguous. The CDR3 spans 13 residues. Per germline, CDR1 SGHDT and CDR2 YYEEEE. V was trimmed by 5 bases and J by 3 bases, leaving 10 bases between them. The CDR3 region has the DNA TGTGCCAGCAGAACCTCTGGGACAGATACGCAGTATTTT. The encoded protein is CASRTSGTDTQYF.

This clonotype was observed once. Without the conserved terminal phenylalanine or tryptophan, this CDR3 likely stems from a read error. This sequence joins TRBV12-3 or TRBV12-4 and TRBJ1-5; D remains unclear. Trimming left V 2 bases short and J 4 bases short, with 9 bases between. The CDR3 is 14 amino acids. For the CDR3, the DNA is TGTGCCAGCAGTTTACGAGTGTCGAATCAGCCCCAGCATTCT. It translates to CASSLRVSNQPQHS.

This chain uses TRBV6-2 or TRBV6-3 with TRBJ1-4, with 10 bases fitting TRBD1. Germline loops: CDR1 MNHEY, CDR2 SVGEGT. The CDR3 length is 13 residues. Trimming at V came to 8 bases and at J to 8 bases, leaving 5 bases not matched to a gene. CDR3 DNA: TGTGCCAGCCATGGACAGGGGGGCGAAAAACTGTTTTTT. This encodes CASHGQGGEKLFF.

This clonotype was counted at least ten times. V is TRBV13 and J is TRBJ2-5, with 7 bases matching TRBD1. This CDR3 spans 14 amino acids. The trim removed 5 bases at V and 3 bases at J, leaving 6 bases unmatched. Germline V lookup: CDR1 PRHDT, CDR2 FYEKMQ (reference sequence). The CDR3 coding sequence is TGTGCCAGCAGCCTCACTCAGGGGGAAGAGACCCAGTACTTC. It codes for CASSLTQGEETQYF.

Points on this clonotype: One end of the junction does not line up with germline, which may come from a read error. The rearrangement uses TRBV11-1 and TRBJ2-1; tentative D call: TRBD1 (6 bases). The CDR3 contains 15 residues. CDR1 and CDR2 (germline): SGHAT, FQDESV (reference sequence). CDR3 bases: TGTGCCAGCAACTTACAGGGTAGAAACTACAATGAGCAGTTCTTC. Its translation: CASNLQGRNYNEQFF.